This T cell receptor beta chain is drawn from a study of blood T cell repertoires in COVID-19. Study information: T cells, B-cell-depleted T cells, or PBMCs supplied cDNA or gDNA.

As originally analysed: Reference gene primer amplification yielded estimated nucleated cell counts. The data were produced by immunoSEQ multiplex PCR, yet TCRdb's version contains in-frame clones alone and is incomplete. The DNA gave D and trimming, while V, J and clone size come from that table. The sample has 200,000 to 250,000 clones; approximately 78% are singletons. During active infection, Seattle patients enrolled and were then monitored through disease. The origin of this receptor is a woman aged 70-85 years with COVID-19, enrolled during active disease. Sequencing was done on a sample of peripheral blood.

In DNA form, the CDR3 reads TGTGCCTGGAGTGTACCAAGGGGACTACCGAGTTACAATGAGCAGTTCTTC. Its translation: CAWSVPRGLPSYNEQFF. The V and J genes are TRBV30 and TRBJ2-1; 7 nucleotides agree with TRBD2. The CDR3 is 17 amino acids. V shed 0 bases and J 4 bases; nucleotides not matched to a gene: 12. The germline CDR1 and CDR2 sequences are GTSNPN and SVGIG (reference sequence).